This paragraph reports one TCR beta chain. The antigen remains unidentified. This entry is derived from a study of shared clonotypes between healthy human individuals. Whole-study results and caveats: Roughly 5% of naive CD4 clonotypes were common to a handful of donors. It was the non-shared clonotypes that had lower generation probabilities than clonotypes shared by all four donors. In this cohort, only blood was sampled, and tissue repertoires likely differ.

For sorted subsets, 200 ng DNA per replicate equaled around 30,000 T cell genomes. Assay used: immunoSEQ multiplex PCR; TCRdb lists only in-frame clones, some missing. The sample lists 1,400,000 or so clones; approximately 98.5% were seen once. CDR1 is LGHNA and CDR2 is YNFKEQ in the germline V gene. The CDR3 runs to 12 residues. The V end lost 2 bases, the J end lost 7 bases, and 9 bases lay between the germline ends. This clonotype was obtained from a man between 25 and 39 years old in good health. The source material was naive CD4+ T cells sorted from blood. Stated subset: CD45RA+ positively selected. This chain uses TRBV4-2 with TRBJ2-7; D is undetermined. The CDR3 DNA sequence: TGTGCCAGCAGCCAATCAACTGGGGAGCAGTACTTC. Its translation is CASSQSTGEQYF.